The TCR beta chain described here comes from a study of blood T cell repertoires in COVID-19. Germline CDR1 reads SGHTA; CDR2 reads FQGNSA. Between the trimmed V and J ends, which lost 4 bases and 5 bases, there was a span of 26 bases. This CDR3 contains 18 residues. Using immunoSEQ multiplex PCR, the repertoire was profiled, and TCRdb retains in-frame clones only, with some absent. The sample contains around 300,000 clones, about 88% of which appear only once. This receptor was taken from a woman aged 50 to 65 who had recovered from COVID-19. Sequencing was performed on PBMCs or T cells enriched from blood (not recorded which). The chain recombines TRBV7-2 with TRBJ1-1; D might be TRBD1 (6 bases). The CDR3 DNA is TGTGCCAGCAGCTCCCGATGGATAGGGGGGGACACGGGTACTGAAGCTTTCTTT. This translates into CASSSRWIGGDTGTEAFF.